This T cell receptor beta chain was identified during a study of molecular identifiers for immune sequencing clone quantification (dated 2018 in TCRdb). Study-level background: For a replicate experiment, the RNA from either 20,000 or 100,000 naive CD8 T cells was divided into five aliquots, and four of those aliquots went on to sequencing. CD8 T cells were used in a methods study to benchmark molecular-identifier clustering-based TCR repertoire sequencing (MIDCIRS) and TCR RNA copy counting. What the authors observed across the whole study: Spiked-in Jurkat TCR RNA (approximately eleven copies' worth), which is not part of the donor repertoire, was contained in the naive libraries. When barcode sub-clustering was left out, chimeric consensus sequences inflated TCR diversity, with chimeras reaching as high as 47%. Clones above 20 RNA copies held over 97% of molecules in CMV-specific effector cells but under 1% in naive cells. Identical TCR molecules sharing a barcode could cause highly expanded clone sizes to be underestimated. A single cell's worth of spiked-in Jurkat TCR RNA was reported detectable even among around 1 million naive CD8 T cells. Modeling gave about 3 recovered TCR RNA copies per cell versus around 10 by digital PCR, implying approximately 32% capture efficiency.

Libraries were made using PCR. Reads for this sample came from an Illumina HiSeq 4000. Preparation of bulk TCR libraries followed a previously described approach, with the TCR primers listed in Table S5. The Qiagen AllPrep DNA/RNA kit was used to purify total RNA. Reads from multiple sequencing runs of the same library were pooled before analysis. The study's own analysis went as follows. Reads were retained only if the reads had an exact TCR constant sequence, and the retained reads were trimmed to 150 nt and grouped according to their 12-nt molecular barcodes. Reads inside each barcode group were sub-clustered using a 15% Levenshtein threshold, and a quality-weighted consensus sequence was constructed for each RNA molecule. Non-functional sequences were filtered out, along with any lower-count sequence sitting one edit away from another sequence. On the basis of fitting two negative binomial distributions, barcode sub-clusters with fewer than 20% of the maximum read count were discarded. Clones were called with MiXCR by TCRdb after fastp trimmed the public reads at Q25, and only in-frame beta chains were retained. All rows with the same CDR3 protein become a single entry with the most common DNA and genes. The V and J calls were determined by TCRdb, not by the authors. The sample table shows around 460,000 distinct CDR3 sequences, and about a fifth are seen once. Clones ranked in the top ten supply about 0.78% of the sample.

Note on this clonotype: What antigen it recognizes has not been identified. Base qualities were left out, and no much larger clone turns up one base away.

Libraries of naive CD8 T cells were built from around 20,000 to 990,000 sorted cells, with 10%, 30% or 50% of the purified RNA used. Naive CD8 T cells were FACS-sorted as CD8+CD4-CCR7+CD45RA+ on a BD FACSAria II into RLT Plus buffer. Approximately eleven TCR copies' worth of Jurkat RNA were spiked into roughly 19,000-1,000,000 naive CD8 T cell samples to test detection sensitivity. CD8 T cells were enriched with RosetteSep CD8+ T Cell Enrichment Cocktail and Ficoll-Paque, followed by ACK red cell lysis. This clonotype was sampled from a human donor in good health. Some libraries in this study had Jurkat cell RNA spiked in. Sequenced sample: naive CD8+ T cells from blood, with Jurkat cell RNA spiked in. Per the publication, the cell subset or site label means: FACS-sorted CD8+CD4-CCR7+CD45RA+ naive T cells.

The bases read TGTGCCTGGAGTGTACTAGCGGCTAGCACAGATACGCAGTATTTT. Translated, it reads CAWSVLAASTDTQYF. This receptor chain uses TRBV30 and TRBJ2-3; TRBD2 agrees with 8 junctional bases. Its CDR3 holds 15 amino acids, cysteine through phenylalanine. Just CDR3 DNA is preserved here, 45 bases in frame from base 1. Ends trimmed: V by 0 bases, J by 0 bases; bases unmatched to a gene: 2. Sequences GTSNPN (CDR1) and SVGIG (CDR2) are obtained from the germline V gene (reference sequence).